The entry that follows covers one TCR beta chain sequence. This entry comes from a study of CD8 T cells in Susac syndrome. The CDR3 sequence is 11 residues long. Germline V gene data show CDR1 as SQVTM and CDR2 as ANQGSEA. When the RNA was reverse transcribed, random hexamers were used with an input of roughly 0.45 to 1 ug. Across 54 Vbeta and 13 Jbeta, immunoSEQ multiplex PCR amplified TCR beta CDR3. A single record per CDR3 protein comes from TCRdb applying MiXCR to the immunoSEQ multiplex PCR reads. The table includes around 130,000 distinct CDR3 sequences, over 80% detected once. Negative isolation was used for CD8+ and CD4+ T cells and FACS enrichment for TEMRA cells.

The sequence derives from a human donor with multiple sclerosis. Sequenced sample: CD8+ T cells from PBMCs. J is TRBJ1-2 and V is TRBV29-1; tentative D call: TRBD1 (6 bases). The CDR3 DNA reads as TGCAGTGTTTGGGACACCCTGTCCTACACCTTC. Encoded protein: CSVWDTLSYTF.